The 21 T cell receptor beta chains below were found in one sample sequenced in a study of CD8 T cells in ankylosing spondylitis. Study-wide points: Roughly eight highly homologous variants made up a TCR beta motif that seemed to typify ankylosing spondylitis blood.

MiXCR, applied by TCRdb to the 5' RACE reads, yields one record per CDR3 protein. Among more than 650,000 distinct CDR3 sequences listed, 12% were seen once. No antigen has been assigned to these receptors. Sequencing input: blood, either unsorted or a sorted T cell fraction (not recorded which). The receptors here all came from a male donor with ankylosing spondylitis.

The V call is TRBV6-1, the J call TRBJ2-5, with 7 nucleotides matching TRBD1. From germline, CDR1 is MNHNS and CDR2 SASEGT. V lost 6 bases and J lost 4; bases outside the gene matches: 17. CDR3 length equals 17 residues. The CDR3: CASSVQAGGSIGETQYF. The CDR3 DNA follows: TGTGCCAGCAGCGTTCAGGCAGGGGGAAGTATCGGAGAGACCCAGTACTTC.

This clonotype was observed many times. The genes are TRBV7-2 and TRBJ1-4; unclear D gene. This CDR3 comprises 13 residues. Germline assignment: CDR1 SGHTA and CDR2 FQGNSA. Trimming took off 1 base at V and 10 bases at J, with 10 bases between the two ends. CDR3 DNA sequence: TGTGCCAGCAGCTTAGTCTTGGAGGGAAAACTGTTTTTT. Its protein product is CASSLVLEGKLFF. Full variable domain (outside the CDR3, taken from reference TRBV7-2 and TRBJ1-4): GAGVSQSPSNKVTEKGKDVELRCDPISGHTALYWYRQSLGQGLEFLIYFQGNSAPDKSGLPSDRFSAERTGGSVSTLTIQRTQQEDSAVYLCASSLVLEGKLFFGSGTQLSVL.

The chain employs TRBV20-1 and TRBJ1-1; perhaps TRBD1 as D (5 bases). The germline gives CDR1 DFQATT, CDR2 SNEGSKA (reference sequence). The CDR3 length is 13 residues. Trimming stripped 7 bases from V and 7 bases from J, with 19 bases between. The CDR3 loop reads CSEWGPNRVEAFF. Written as DNA, the CDR3 is TGCAGTGAATGGGGACCTAACCGCGTTGAAGCTTTCTTT.

A few counts support this clonotype. The genes are TRBV20-1 and TRBJ2-7, with TRBD1 identical over 10 bases. The CDR3 is 14 amino acids. Germline CDR1 and CDR2: DFQATT and SNEGSKA (reference sequence). The J segment lost 5 bases and the V segment lost 2 bases, leaving 6 bases of the junction unmatched. The CDR3: CSARRGQGYHEQYF. CDR3 nucleotide sequence: TGCAGTGCTAGAAGGGGACAGGGGTACCACGAGCAGTACTTC.

This clonotype was counted between two and nine times. The genes are TRBV7-9 and TRBJ2-7; 10 positions match TRBD1. CDR3 length: 14 residues. Germline CDR1 reads SEHNR; CDR2 reads FQNEAQ (reference sequence). V lost 5 bases and J lost 6; bases outside the gene matches: 7. CDR3 bases: TGTGCCAGCAGCCAGGACAGGGGGATTTTCGAGCAGTACTTC. Protein: CASSQDRGIFEQYF.

This clonotype was recorded at least ten times. This chain uses TRBV29-1 with TRBJ2-1, with unresolved D. Germline V gene lookup returns CDR1 SQVTM and CDR2 ANQGSEA. V was trimmed by 0 bases and J by 6 bases, leaving 6 bases between them. The CDR3 runs 12 residues. CDR3: CSVEDRSNEQFF. For the CDR3, the DNA is TGCAGCGTTGAAGATCGTAGCAATGAGCAGTTCTTC.

A few counts support this clonotype. CDR3 DNA sequence: TGTGCCAGCAGCTTTGGGAGGAGGGAGCCCCAGCATTTT. It encodes CASSFGRREPQHF. The chain recombines TRBV7-2 with TRBJ1-5; D call uncertain. Trimming shortened V by 3 bases and J by 8 bases, and 11 bases separated the two germline ends. CDR1 is SGHTA, CDR2 FQGNSA, per germline. The CDR3 contains 13 residues.

V and J are TRBV28 and TRBJ1-1; tentative D call: TRBD1 (5 bases). CDR3 length equals 15 residues. Per germline, CDR1 MDHEN and CDR2 SYDVKM. Trimming stripped 2 bases from V and 1 base from J, with 11 bases between. CDR3 residues: CASSLGAQANTEAFF. The DNA for the CDR3 is TGTGCCAGCAGTTTAGGGGCCCAAGCGAACACTGAAGCTTTCTTT.

This clonotype was detected a few times. The chain recombines TRBV5-1 with TRBJ2-2; 8 nucleotides line up with TRBD2. J was trimmed by 5 bases and V by 6 bases; bases with no gene match: 9. CDR3 length: 15 residues. Germline assignment: CDR1 SGHRS and CDR2 YFSETQ. The CDR3, as DNA: TGCGCCAGCACCCCCCATAGCGGGATGACCGGGGAGCTGTTTTTT. It specifies CASTPHSGMTGELFF. Combining the CDR3 with reference TRBV5-1 and TRBJ2-2 gives the whole variable domain KAGVTQTPRYLIKTRGQQVTLSCSPISGHRSVSWYQQTPGQGLQFLFEYFSETQRNKGNFPGRFSGRQFSNSRSEMNVSTLELGDSALYLCASTPHSGMTGELFFGEGSRLTVL.

Comments on this clonotype: This may be a read error: a much more frequent sequence differs by one nucleotide. This chain links TRBV28 with TRBJ2-5; D not certain. With 7 bases removed from V and 0 bases from J, the gap between germline ends came to 21 bases. Germline values: CDR1 MDHEN, CDR2 SYDVKM. The CDR3 extends over 17 amino acids. CDR3 DNA: TGTGCCAGCACCCTCGGGCGGATGAGCTGGTACCAAGAGACCCAGTACTTC. Its translation: CASTLGRMSWYQETQYF.

This clonotype was detected a few times. The rearrangement uses TRBV6-2 or TRBV6-3 and TRBJ1-1, with D maybe TRBD1 (6 bases). V shed 5 bases and J shed 4 bases, with 17 bases lying between them. The CDR3 runs 15 residues. Per the germline V gene, CDR1 is MNHEY and CDR2 is SVGEGT. The CDR3 DNA reads as TGTGCCAGCAGTCGACCCCGGACAGCTGGCACTGAAGCTTTCTTT. This gives the protein CASSRPRTAGTEAFF.

This clonotype was seen a few times. The chain is built from TRBV29-1 and TRBJ2-7, with TRBD2 identical over 10 bases. Germline V gives CDR1 SQVTM, CDR2 ANQGSEA. V shed 5 bases and J 4 bases; nucleotides not matched to a gene: 8. The CDR3 spans 14 residues. The CDR3 region has the DNA TGCAGCGTTCGACCGGGACTAGCGACTTACGAGCAGTACTTC. This translates into CSVRPGLATYEQYF.

At least ten counts were recorded for this clonotype. The rearrangement uses TRBV28 and TRBJ2-3, with TRBD1 identical over 8 bases. The CDR3 totals 13 residues. Losses at the gene ends were 6 bases for V and 1 base for J; bases not matched to a gene: 0. Looked up from germline, CDR1 is MDHEN and CDR2 is SYDVKM. The CDR3 region has the DNA TGTGCCAGCAGGGGACAGGGCACAGATACGCAGTATTTT. Translation: CASRGQGTDTQYF.

This clonotype has ten or more counts. CDR3 amino acids: CASSLRTGLSNQPQHF. The CDR3 DNA follows: TGTGCCAGCAGTTTGAGGACAGGACTTAGCAATCAGCCCCAGCATTTT. This rearrangement joins TRBV5-5 to TRBJ1-5; 7 positions match TRBD1. The CDR3 sequence is 16 residues long. The trim removed 5 bases at V and 0 bases at J, leaving 8 bases unmatched. CDR1 is SGHKS, CDR2 YYEKEE, per germline (reference sequence).

In this sample, this clonotype turned up many times. V is TRBV25-1 and J is TRBJ2-3; TRBD1 is a possible D gene (5 bases). V was clipped by 1 base and J by 4 bases, with 9 bases between them. CDR1 is MGHDK, CDR2 SYGVNS, per germline. The CDR3 extends over 14 amino acids. The CDR3 DNA follows: TGTGCCAGCAGTGAATCAAGGGGCGCAGATACGCAGTATTTT. Its protein product is CASSESRGADTQYF.

This clonotype was detected a few times. The chain employs TRBV29-1 and TRBJ2-5; TRBD2 matches at 9 bases. CDR1 and CDR2 from the germline V gene are SQVTM and ANQGSEA. V lost 4 bases and J lost 5; bases outside the gene matches: 2. This CDR3 has 12 residues. The CDR3 is CSVVLAGETQYF. The CDR3 coding sequence is TGCAGCGTTGTTCTAGCGGGGGAGACCCAGTACTTC.

The chain uses TRBV29-1 and TRBJ2-5, with TRBD2 identical over 8 bases. The CDR3 covers 14 residues. Germline V gives CDR1 SQVTM, CDR2 ANQGSEA. With 2 bases clipped from V and 4 bases from J, the junction kept 6 bases outside the gene matches. The CDR3 DNA is TGCAGCGTTGAAAGAGCGGGAGTCGGAGAGACCCAGTACTTC. Its translation is CSVERAGVGETQYF.

At least ten counts were recorded for this clonotype. The chain employs TRBV29-1 and TRBJ1-1; D gene ambiguous. Germline V gene data show CDR1 as SQVTM and CDR2 as ANQGSEA. The CDR3 totals 12 residues. The V gene lost 8 bases and the J gene lost 1 base, with 11 bases spanning the gap. Here the CDR3 reads CSSTSANTEAFF. The CDR3 nucleotides are TGCAGCTCGACGTCAGCGAACACTGAAGCTTTCTTT.

V usage is TRBV10-3 and J usage is TRBJ2-1, with 11 nucleotides matching TRBD2. There are 15 residues in the CDR3. Germline loops: CDR1 ENHRY, CDR2 SYGVKD. J gave up 7 bases and V 10 bases, and 12 bases lay outside the gene matches. CDR3 loop: CATGETSGMRNEQFF. In DNA form, the CDR3 reads TGTGCCACTGGGGAGACTAGCGGGATGAGGAATGAGCAGTTCTTC.

This clonotype has a handful of counts. This chain connects TRBV12-3 or TRBV12-4 to TRBJ1-2; no definite D call. Trimming stripped 8 bases from V and 8 bases from J, with 12 bases between. CDR3 length: 11 residues. The CDR3 region is CASSTFRGYTF. For the CDR3, the DNA is TGTGCCAGCTCGACCTTTAGGGGCTACACCTTC.

The J gene is TRBJ2-1, the V gene TRBV6-5; D ambiguous. Germline assignment: CDR1 MNHEY and CDR2 SVGAGI. V lost 2 bases, J lost 1 base, and 6 bases lay in between. The CDR3 is 14 amino acids. CDR3 region: CASSYSSSYNEQFF. CDR3 bases: TGTGCCAGCAGTTACAGCTCTTCCTACAATGAGCAGTTCTTC.